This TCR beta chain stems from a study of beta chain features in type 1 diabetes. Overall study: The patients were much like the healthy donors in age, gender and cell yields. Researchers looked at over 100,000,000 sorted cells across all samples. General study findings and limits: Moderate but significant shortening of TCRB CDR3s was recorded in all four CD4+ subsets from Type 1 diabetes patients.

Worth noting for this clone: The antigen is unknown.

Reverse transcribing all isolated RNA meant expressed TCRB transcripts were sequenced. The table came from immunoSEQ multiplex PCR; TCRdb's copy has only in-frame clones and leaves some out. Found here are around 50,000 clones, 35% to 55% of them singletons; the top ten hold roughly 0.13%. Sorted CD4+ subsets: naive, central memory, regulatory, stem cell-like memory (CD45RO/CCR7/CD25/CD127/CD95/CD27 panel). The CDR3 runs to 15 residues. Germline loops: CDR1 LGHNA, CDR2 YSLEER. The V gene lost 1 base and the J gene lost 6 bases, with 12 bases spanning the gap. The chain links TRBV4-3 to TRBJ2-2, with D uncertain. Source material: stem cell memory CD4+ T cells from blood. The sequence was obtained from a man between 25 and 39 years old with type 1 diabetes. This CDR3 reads CASSQVLDWSGELFF. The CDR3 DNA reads TGCGCCAGCAGCCAAGTTCTAGACTGGTCCGGGGAGCTGTTTTTT.